The rows below give T cell receptor beta chains drawn from one sample of a study of cytomegalovirus exposure and HLA in healthy donors. Profiled with immunoSEQ multiplex PCR; TCRdb holds only in-frame clones, not every one. This table has roughly 100,000 clones, 75% to 85% appearing once. The material sequenced was PBMCs. The source is a woman in her late teens or twenties in good health and CMV-seropositive. CDR3s leave out the opening cysteine and the closing phenylalanine or tryptophan. Each record gives: J gene, V gene, clone size, CDR3 protein. Clone size is stated in some rows and not others, as once, few, many or a class when expanded.

j_gene: TRBJ1-5
v_gene: TRBV19
abundance: many
CDR3aa: ASKPDHDSSNQPQH

j_gene: TRBJ1-5
v_gene: TRBV6-5
abundance: .
CDR3aa: ASSSIQGSQPQH

j_gene: TRBJ2-1
v_gene: TRBV9
abundance: .
CDR3aa: ASSGERLSSYNEQF

j_gene: TRBJ2-5
v_gene: TRBV6-1
abundance: .
CDR3aa: ASSGVFFETQY

j_gene: TRBJ2-7
v_gene: TRBV6-5
abundance: .
CDR3aa: ASSSGTGQGYYEQY

j_gene: TRBJ2-3
v_gene: TRBV7-2
abundance: .
CDR3aa: ASSLSSGGTDTQY

j_gene: TRBJ2-1
v_gene: TRBV4-1
abundance: few
CDR3aa: ASSQRQGPTGEQF

j_gene: TRBJ1-5
v_gene: TRBV2
abundance: .
CDR3aa: ASRVDLSGQPQH

j_gene: TRBJ2-1
v_gene: TRBV19
abundance: .
CDR3aa: ASSTRLAGYNEQF

j_gene: TRBJ2-2
v_gene: TRBV6-4
abundance: few
CDR3aa: ASSDSELAGGRWRTGELF

j_gene: TRBJ2-3
v_gene: TRBV5-1
abundance: .
CDR3aa: ASSFAEDTQY

j_gene: TRBJ2-1
v_gene: TRBV29-1
abundance: .
CDR3aa: SVSERGDSYNEQF

j_gene: TRBJ1-4
v_gene: TRBV28
abundance: .
CDR3aa: ASSSGGTNEKLF

j_gene: TRBJ2-4
v_gene: TRBV6-1
abundance: few
CDR3aa: ASGRASDKQNIQY

j_gene: TRBJ2-1
v_gene: TRBV11-3
abundance: .
CDR3aa: ASSYRDRGSNEQF

j_gene: TRBJ2-1
v_gene: TRBV2
abundance: .
CDR3aa: ASSDLRGAFNEQF

j_gene: TRBJ2-3
v_gene: TRBV5-4
abundance: .
CDR3aa: ASSLGGGGWGTDTQY

j_gene: TRBJ2-3
v_gene: TRBV10-3
abundance: few
CDR3aa: AISPTSRTDTQY

j_gene: TRBJ2-3
v_gene: TRBV15
abundance: .
CDR3aa: ATIDREQAGGQY

j_gene: TRBJ2-7
v_gene: TRBV19
abundance: .
CDR3aa: ASSINGYEQY

j_gene: TRBJ1-1
v_gene: TRBV30
abundance: .
CDR3aa: AWSGTGNTEAF

j_gene: TRBJ1-1
v_gene: TRBV4-3
abundance: .
CDR3aa: ASSQGDGREGTEAF

j_gene: TRBJ2-7
v_gene: TRBV18
abundance: .
CDR3aa: ASSLQGVASYEQY

j_gene: TRBJ2-2
v_gene: TRBV27
abundance: .
CDR3aa: ASSADRGDTGELF

j_gene: TRBJ1-2
v_gene: TRBV4-1
abundance: few
CDR3aa: ASSHLGQVDYGYT

j_gene: TRBJ2-1
v_gene: TRBV5-1
abundance: .
CDR3aa: ASSWGGSSYNEQF

j_gene: TRBJ2-7
v_gene: TRBV7-6
abundance: .
CDR3aa: ASSRSGSSYEQY

j_gene: TRBJ1-5
v_gene: TRBV2
abundance: .
CDR3aa: ASSRTGMGQPQH

j_gene: TRBJ2-5
v_gene: TRBV9
abundance: .
CDR3aa: ASSVAPRGPEETQY

j_gene: TRBJ2-7
v_gene: TRBV5-5
abundance: .
CDR3aa: ASSLDGRGAYEQY

j_gene: TRBJ2-7
v_gene: TRBV6-1
abundance: .
CDR3aa: ASSIRGSTYEQY

j_gene: TRBJ2-3
v_gene: TRBV29-1
abundance: .
CDR3aa: SVSLASGRTDTQY

j_gene: TRBJ2-1
v_gene: TRBV2
abundance: .
CDR3aa: ASSDWTSGSYNEQF

j_gene: TRBJ2-1
v_gene: TRBV7-9
abundance: .
CDR3aa: AGHLLNEQF

j_gene: TRBJ2-7
v_gene: TRBV7-2
abundance: .
CDR3aa: ASSSLYEQY

j_gene: TRBJ2-2
v_gene: TRBV19
abundance: .
CDR3aa: ASSIASGRAGTGELF

j_gene: TRBJ1-5
v_gene: TRBV27
abundance: .
CDR3aa: ASSTGYQPQH

j_gene: TRBJ1-4
v_gene: TRBV2
abundance: .
CDR3aa: ASSALGQTTNEKLF

j_gene: TRBJ2-7
v_gene: TRBV10-3
abundance: .
CDR3aa: AISPWAWGEGLEQY

j_gene: TRBJ1-2
v_gene: TRBV4-3
abundance: .
CDR3aa: ASSQDPAGNYGYT